Listed here are 25 T cell receptor beta chains from one sample, sequenced in a study of cytomegalovirus exposure and HLA in healthy donors. A multiplex PCR was run with 60 Vbeta primers and 13 Jbeta primers. TCRdb's table, derived via immunoSEQ multiplex PCR, lists solely in-frame clones and lacks some. The sample consists of roughly 200,000 clones, around four fifths of them appearing once. The sequenced sample was PBMCs. These receptors originate from a middle-aged woman in good health and CMV-seronegative.

The chain has TRBV7-3 and TRBJ1-1; no definite D call. The CDR3 runs to 14 residues. Trimming cost V 4 bases and J 3 bases, with 12 bases left between them. Germline V CDR1 and CDR2: SGHTA, FQGTGA. The DNA of the CDR3 is TGTGCCAGCAGCTCACCGCGGGGAGACACTGAAGCTTTCTTT. It specifies CASSSPRGDTEAFF.

This chain links TRBV2 with TRBJ1-3, with 10 bases fitting TRBD1. CDR3 length: 14 residues. The V segment lost 6 bases and the J segment 3 bases; nucleotides outside the gene matches: 2. Germline V gene lookup returns CDR1 SNHLY and CDR2 FYNNEI. CDR3 protein: CASRRDRGGNTIYF. The DNA for the CDR3 is TGTGCCAGCAGAAGGGACAGGGGTGGAAACACCATATATTTT. The whole variable domain, remainder taken from reference TRBV2 and TRBJ1-3, is EPEVTQTPSHQVTQMGQEVILRCVPISNHLYFYWYRQILGQKVEFLVSFYNNEISEKSEIFDDQFSVERPDGSNFTLKIRSTKLEDSAMYFCASRRDRGGNTIYFGEGSWLTVV.

The rearrangement uses TRBV2 and TRBJ2-7; 7 bases align to TRBD1. CDR1 and CDR2 from the germline V gene are SNHLY and FYNNEI. Germline trimming cut 6 bases from V and 2 bases from J; bases unmatched to any gene: 4. The CDR3 is made up of 13 amino acids. The CDR3 reads CASSLDRAYEQYF. CDR3 bases: TGTGCCAGCAGCCTTGACAGGGCCTACGAGCAGTACTTC.

The chain links TRBV18 to TRBJ2-7; D is unresolved. This CDR3 region has 12 residues. Germline-derived CDR1 and CDR2 are KGHSH and LQKENI. V lost 6 bases and J 4 bases, leaving 10 bases between the germline ends. CDR3 sequence reads: CASSPTLYEQYF. In nucleotides, the CDR3 is TGTGCCAGCTCTCCGACTCTTTACGAGCAGTACTTC.

This chain connects TRBV11-3 to TRBJ2-6; no firm D call. Trimming pared 6 bases from V and 0 bases from J, leaving 21 bases between. The length of the CDR3 is 19 residues. The germline gives CDR1 SGHNT, CDR2 YENEEA. The CDR3: CASSYSLGYPNSGANVLTF. In nucleotides, the CDR3 is TGTGCCAGCAGTTACTCTCTGGGCTACCCCAACTCTGGGGCCAACGTCCTGACTTTC. Together with reference TRBV11-3 and TRBJ2-6, the CDR3 gives the full variable domain: EAGVVQSPRYKIIEKKQPVAFWCNPISGHNTLYWYLQNLGQGPELLIRYENEEAVDDSQLPKDRFSAERLKGVDSTLKIQPAELGDSAVYLCASSYSLGYPNSGANVLTFGAGSRLTVL.

V usage is TRBV30 and J usage is TRBJ1-4; TRBD1 matches 8 bases. Germline trimming cut 0 bases from V and 5 bases from J; bases unmatched to any gene: 2. The germline V gene has CDR1 GTSNPN and CDR2 SVGIG (reference sequence). The CDR3 contains 14 residues. CDR3 sequence (DNA): TGTGCCTGGAGTGTACGACAGGGGAATGAAAAACTGTTTTTT. This gives the protein CAWSVRQGNEKLFF.

The chain links TRBV7-8 to TRBJ1-1, with D uncertain. The CDR3 extends over 14 amino acids. V shed 1 base and J shed 4 bases, with 10 bases lying between them. The germline CDR1 and CDR2 sequences are SGHVS and FQNEAQ. CDR3 region: CASSLVDRATEAFF. For the CDR3, the DNA is TGTGCCAGCAGCTTAGTTGATAGAGCCACTGAAGCTTTCTTT.

V is TRBV10-3 and J is TRBJ2-1; 11 positions agree with TRBD2. The CDR3 totals 19 residues. The trim removed 2 bases at V and 8 bases at J, leaving 17 bases unmatched. In germline, CDR1 is ENHRY, CDR2 SYGVKD. The CDR3 spells CAISEPSASGGSWGDEQFF. The CDR3 DNA sequence: TGTGCCATCAGTGAGCCGTCGGCTAGCGGGGGGAGCTGGGGCGATGAGCAGTTCTTC.

As regards this clone: The same CDR3 also results from other DNA sequences found in this sample. The chain combines TRBV2 with TRBJ1-1, with unresolved D. The germline V gene encodes CDR1 SNHLY and CDR2 FYNNEI. The CDR3 loop spans 13 amino acids. V lost 1 base, J lost 2 bases, and 5 bases lay in between. The DNA for the CDR3 is TGTGCCAGCAGTGAAGAGAGAAACACTGAAGCTTTCTTT. This gives the protein CASSEERNTEAFF.

The table lists this clone with a count of one. Other DNA sequences from this sample encode an identical CDR3 as well. This chain joins TRBV7-9 and TRBJ2-5; TRBD1 agrees at 8 bases. CDR1 and CDR2 (germline): SEHNR, FQNEAQ (reference sequence). CDR3 length: 15 residues. The trim removed 5 bases at V and 4 bases at J, leaving 9 bases unmatched. As DNA, the CDR3 is TGTGCCAGCAGCGCCCCCGGGACAGGCATAGAGACCCAGTACTTC. Amino acids: CASSAPGTGIETQYF.

As concerns this clone: The sample carries other DNA sequences with the same CDR3. CDR3 nucleotides: TGCGCCAGCAGTTTGAACTCTGAGACGAGGACTGAAGCTTTCTTT. Amino acids: CASSLNSETRTEAFF. J is TRBJ1-1 and V is TRBV5-1, with D unclear. The germline CDR1 and CDR2 sequences are SGHRS and YFSETQ. The CDR3 sequence is 15 residues long. The V end lost 5 bases, the J end lost 5 bases, and 19 bases lay between the germline ends.

The rearrangement links TRBV4-1 to TRBJ2-7; 8 bases are shared with TRBD2. The V and J ends lost 2 bases and 4 bases, in that order; junction bases with no gene match: 16. The CDR3 runs to 18 residues. Germline CDR1 is MGHRA and CDR2 is YSYEKL. The CDR3 reads CASSQKSASGTREYEQYF. CDR3 sequence (DNA): TGCGCCAGCAGCCAAAAAAGCGCCTCCGGGACTAGGGAGTACGAGCAGTACTTC.

V usage is TRBV19 and J usage is TRBJ1-5; D unclear. With 2 bases removed from V and 7 bases from J, the gap between germline ends came to 9 bases. CDR1 LNHDA and CDR2 SQIVND come from the germline V gene (reference sequence). This CDR3 spans 13 amino acids. The CDR3 protein is CASSIQALQPQHF. The CDR3 DNA follows: TGTGCCAGTAGTATACAGGCCCTACAGCCCCAGCATTTT. Full variable domain (missing parts from reference TRBV19 and TRBJ1-5): DGGITQSPKYLFRKEGQNVTLSCEQNLNHDAMYWYRQDPGQGLRLIYYSQIVNDFQKGDIAEGYSVSREKKESFPLTVTSAQKNPTAFYLCASSIQALQPQHFGDGTRLSIL.

The rearrangement links TRBV19 to TRBJ2-1, with D perhaps TRBD2 (5 bases). The CDR3 runs to 15 residues. V dropped 5 bases and J dropped 5 bases, with 16 bases sitting between them. CDR1 and CDR2 from the germline V gene are LNHDA and SQIVND (reference sequence). This chain's CDR3 is CASSARLQRHNEQFF. The DNA of the CDR3 is TGTGCCAGTAGTGCCCGACTACAGAGGCACAATGAGCAGTTCTTC. Full variable domain (missing parts from reference TRBV19 and TRBJ2-1): DGGITQSPKYLFRKEGQNVTLSCEQNLNHDAMYWYRQDPGQGLRLIYYSQIVNDFQKGDIAEGYSVSREKKESFPLTVTSAQKNPTAFYLCASSARLQRHNEQFFGPGTRLTVL.

The chain employs TRBV7-9 and TRBJ2-1, with 7 bases that match TRBD1. Trimming removed 4 bases from V and 4 bases from J; junction bases left unmatched: 13. Germline CDR1 and CDR2: SEHNR and FQNEAQ (reference sequence). The CDR3 is made up of 17 amino acids. CDR3 sequence (DNA): TGTGCCAGCAGCTCAGGATCGGGACAGTCGGATTACAATGAGCAGTTCTTC. Translating it yields CASSSGSGQSDYNEQFF.

The chain couples TRBV9 to TRBJ2-5; D possibly corresponds to TRBD1 (10 bases). Germline V gene lookup returns CDR1 SGDLS and CDR2 YYNGEE. V lost 4 bases and J 1 base, leaving 32 bases between the germline ends. The CDR3 is made up of 21 amino acids. The CDR3 DNA reads TGTGCCAGCAGCTCACCGAGTTGGACAGGGGGGCTAGCGGGGTTCCAAGAGACCCAGTACTTC. Residues: CASSSPSWTGGLAGFQETQYF.

The chain is built from TRBV19 and TRBJ2-5, with D unresolved. Trimming shortened V by 4 bases and J by 4 bases, and 13 bases separated the two germline ends. In germline, CDR1 is LNHDA, CDR2 SQIVND (reference sequence). The CDR3 sequence is 14 residues long. CDR3 nucleotide sequence: TGTGCCAGTAGTACAGTAGATTCGGGAGAGACCCAGTACTTC. It specifies CASSTVDSGETQYF.

The CDR3 loop is CASSPNPGGYEKLFF. The CDR3 region has the DNA TGTGCCAGCTCACCGAACCCCGGGGGTTATGAAAAACTGTTTTTT. V gene TRBV18 combines with J gene TRBJ1-4, with D tentatively TRBD1 (5 bases). V was trimmed by 3 bases and J by 6 bases, leaving 14 bases between them. In germline, CDR1 is KGHSH, CDR2 LQKENI. The CDR3 covers 15 residues.

As DNA, the CDR3 is TGTGCCAGTAGTGTCTCCGGGACAGGAGGTTTCACAGATACGCAGTATTTT. It is translated as CASSVSGTGGFTDTQYF. The gene calls are TRBV19 and TRBJ2-3; 8 bases map to TRBD1. This CDR3 is 17 amino acids long. Germline-derived CDR1 and CDR2 are LNHDA and SQIVND (reference sequence). Unmatched junction bases numbered 12, after V lost 5 bases and J lost 2 bases.

This chain connects TRBV4-1 to TRBJ2-7, with 7 bases fitting TRBD1. Germline CDR1 and CDR2: MGHRA and YSYEKL. The CDR3 covers 16 residues. V shed 1 base and J 4 bases; nucleotides not matched to a gene: 10. As DNA, the CDR3 is TGCGCCAGCAGCCAAGTGCCTTCTTCACAGGGGTACGAGCAGTACTTC. Translation gives CASSQVPSSQGYEQYF.

This clone occurred a few times. The chain links TRBV4-2 to TRBJ1-1; unclear D gene. The germline V gene has CDR1 LGHNA and CDR2 YNFKEQ. The length of the CDR3 is 13 residues. V was shortened by 0 bases and J by 3 bases, with 5 bases between the two germline ends. The CDR3 loop reads CASSQEPDTEAFF. The CDR3, as DNA: TGTGCCAGCAGCCAAGAGCCGGACACTGAAGCTTTCTTT.

The chain has TRBV4-3 and TRBJ1-6; D remains unclear. The CDR3 loop spans 15 amino acids. Trimming left V 0 bases short and J 7 bases short, with 10 bases between. Germline V lookup: CDR1 LGHNA, CDR2 YSLEER. CDR3: CASSQDRRSNSPLHF. DNA for the CDR3: TGCGCCAGCAGCCAAGATAGGCGGTCGAATTCACCCCTCCACTTT.

V gene TRBV11-1 combines with J gene TRBJ2-1, with 7 bases lining up with TRBD1. The CDR3 contains 15 residues. CDR1 SGHAT and CDR2 FQDESV come from the germline V gene (reference sequence). Trimming took 6 bases from V and 2 from J; bases not matched to a gene: 7. The CDR3 nucleotides read TGTGCCAGCAGGTCCGGGACAGTAACCTACAATGAGCAGTTCTTC. Protein: CASRSGTVTYNEQFF.

V gene TRBV28 combines with J gene TRBJ2-7, with 9 bases that match TRBD1. V dropped 4 bases and J dropped 7; count of bases not matched to a gene: 8. The CDR3 has 14 amino acids. Germline V gene data show CDR1 as MDHEN and CDR2 as SYDVKM. The DNA for the CDR3 is TGTGCCAGCAGTTCCCGACAGGGGGTGAGGGAGCAGTACTTC. This translates into CASSSRQGVREQYF.

The V and J genes are TRBV5-1 and TRBJ2-7; 8 nucleotides match TRBD1. Trimming removed 0 bases from V and 2 bases from J; junction bases left unmatched: 7. The CDR3 extends over 16 amino acids. CDR1 and CDR2 (germline): SGHRS, YFSETQ. CDR3 amino acids: CASSLEPTGAPYEQYF. DNA of the CDR3: TGCGCCAGCAGCTTGGAACCGACAGGGGCTCCCTACGAGCAGTACTTC. Combining the CDR3 with reference TRBV5-1 and TRBJ2-7 gives the whole variable domain KAGVTQTPRYLIKTRGQQVTLSCSPISGHRSVSWYQQTPGQGLQFLFEYFSETQRNKGNFPGRFSGRQFSNSRSEMNVSTLELGDSALYLCASSLEPTGAPYEQYFGPGTRLTVT.